In this sample, the clone carrying this T cell receptor (beta chain) turned up many times. Its target is not known. This sample's time point: patch test 1, 2 weeks after DPC sensitization. Specified treatment: therapeutic diphenylcyclopropenone sensitization with weekly scalp DPC. Alopecia patients between 18 and 70 years old and suitable for DPC were used as donors. The V gene's germline CDR1 is SNHLY and CDR2 FYNNEI. V was clipped by 7 bases and J by 7 bases; unmatched bases: 11. The CDR3 is 15 residues long. The entry originates in a study of human T cells and chemical hapten exposure. Notes on the study in general: Expanded TCR sets contained significantly more large CDR3 similarity clusters than controls. There was a positive correlation between PT1 expanded TCR counts and patch test score.

The study's library attached unique molecular identifiers to single cDNA molecules. Each CDR3 protein is one row after TCRdb ran MiXCR on the RACE reads. Here the sample spans about 360,000 distinct CDR3 sequences, about 4.4% being singletons. The sample in question was whole blood, obtained in connection with sensitization to the hapten diphenylcyclopropenone (DPC). This clonotype was sampled from a woman aged 50 to 60 with alopecia areata. Some clones in this sample may be carry-over from other donors' samples. V is TRBV2 and J is TRBJ1-4; 8 positions agree with TRBD1. The CDR3 here is CASKTQGQGGEKLFF. The CDR3 nucleotides are TGTGCCAGCAAGACACAAGGACAGGGAGGTGAAAAACTGTTTTTT.